A single sample is the source of the 18 T cell receptor beta chains below, sequenced in a study of blood T cell repertoires in COVID-19 (dated by TCRdb to 2020 to 2022). The library was built by means of the immunoSEQ multiplex PCR assay. What TCRdb holds here is the immuneACCESS table cut down to in-frame rearrangements. Part of the clones is not present; checked against another copy, under half of the missing clones reflect an unresolved V gene, and the others are unexplained. Counted in this sample were 100,000 to 150,000 clones; about 85% of them appeared once. Around 3% of the sample belongs to the ten largest clones. Source material: peripheral blood. These receptors were taken from a woman over 75 with COVID-19, enrolled during active disease.

In its sample, this clone was seen a few times. The chain couples TRBV10-3 to TRBJ2-1; D call uncertain. The CDR3 spans 15 residues. CDR1 is ENHRY and CDR2 is SYGVKD in the germline V gene. V was trimmed by 4 bases and J by 7 bases, leaving 17 bases between them. The CDR3 protein is CAISGDSVFGNEQFF. The CDR3 DNA is TGTGCCATCAGTGGTGACTCCGTCTTCGGGAATGAGCAGTTCTTC.

V and J are TRBV5-1 and TRBJ2-3; D is perhaps TRBD2 (6 bases). Looked up from germline, CDR1 is SGHRS and CDR2 is YFSETQ. CDR3 length equals 16 residues. With 0 bases removed from V and 2 bases from J, the gap between germline ends came to 13 bases. DNA of the CDR3: TGCGCCAGCAGCTTGGGGGCGGGACGGGACACAGATACGCAGTATTTT. As protein: CASSLGAGRDTDTQYF.

The chain links TRBV27 to TRBJ2-1; the D gene is possibly TRBD1 (5 bases). The germline V gene encodes CDR1 MNHEY and CDR2 SMNVEV (reference sequence). The ends were cut back, 2 bases at V and 10 bases at J, with 15 bases in the middle. CDR3 length: 14 residues. This CDR3 reads CASSLVGLGVEQFF. The CDR3 DNA is TGTGCCAGCAGTTTAGTAGGGTTAGGGGTCGAGCAGTTCTTC.

The chain couples TRBV19 to TRBJ2-1, with D possibly TRBD2 on 5 matching bases. Deletions cut 3 bases from V and 0 bases from J, with 18 bases between. CDR1 LNHDA and CDR2 SQIVND come from the germline V gene (reference sequence). The CDR3 sequence is 18 residues long. The CDR3 DNA follows: TGTGCCAGTAGTATCCTTCCAATAGCGCCGAGCTCCTACAATGAGCAGTTCTTC. Its protein is CASSILPIAPSSYNEQFF.

The rearrangement uses TRBV19 and TRBJ2-7; 7 bases map to TRBD1. J lost 0 bases, V lost 6 bases, and 5 bases had no gene match. Germline loops: CDR1 LNHDA, CDR2 SQIVND (reference sequence). The CDR3 runs to 14 residues. The CDR3 region has the DNA TGTGCCAGTAGGGCGACAGGGAGCTCCTACGAGCAGTACTTC. Translated, it gives CASRATGSSYEQYF.

The chain combines TRBV25-1 with TRBJ1-1; D possibly corresponds to TRBD1 (6 bases). The CDR3 has 17 residues. The V gene lost 0 bases and the J gene lost 1 base, with 15 bases spanning the gap. Germline values: CDR1 MGHDK, CDR2 SYGVNS. The CDR3 coding sequence is TGTGCCAGCAGTGAATATAGCGACAGGTTAACGAACACTGAAGCTTTCTTT. Translation gives CASSEYSDRLTNTEAFF.

V gene TRBV27 combines with J gene TRBJ2-7; D is possibly TRBD1 (6 bases). CDR3 length: 15 amino acids. Trimming shortened V by 3 bases and J by 3 bases, and 15 bases separated the two germline ends. CDR1 is MNHEY and CDR2 is SMNVEV in the germline V gene (reference sequence). CDR3 sequence: CASSFEDRTLYEQYF. For the CDR3, the DNA is TGTGCCAGCAGTTTTGAAGACAGGACCCTCTACGAGCAGTACTTC.

This clone was recorded only once. The chain recombines TRBV7-2 with TRBJ2-5, with unresolved D. The germline V and J ends were trimmed by 2 bases and 5 bases, with 3 bases remaining between them. The CDR3 extends over 11 amino acids. Germline CDR1 reads SGHTA; CDR2 reads FQGNSA. For the CDR3, the DNA is TGTGCCAGCAGCTTACAGGAGACCCAGTACTTC. It translates to CASSLQETQYF.

The V call is TRBV21-1, the J call TRBJ1-4; the table's D call of TRBD1 was not tested on the DNA. TRBV21-1 is listed as a pseudogene. CDR3 length equals 15 residues. Here the CDR3 reads CASSKEGTVDEKLFF. The DNA for the CDR3 is TGTGCCAGCAGCAAAGAGGGGACAGTGGATGAAAAACTGTTTTTT.

The chain couples TRBV27 to TRBJ2-6, with D hard to call. This CDR3 is 15 amino acids long. V lost 5 bases and J lost 0, with 8 bases in between. The germline gives CDR1 MNHEY, CDR2 SMNVEV (reference sequence). The CDR3 is CASSLTHSGANVLTF. The CDR3 DNA follows: TGTGCCAGCAGTCTAACCCACTCTGGGGCCAACGTCCTGACTTTC.

This clone was recorded only once. The chain carries TRBV28 and TRBJ2-4; 13 bases are a match to TRBD2. Germline V gives CDR1 MDHEN, CDR2 SYDVKM. With 5 bases clipped from V and 3 bases from J, the junction kept 13 bases outside the gene matches. The CDR3 length is 19 residues. CDR3 amino acids: CASSQGLAGAVQYKNIQYF. The CDR3 DNA follows: TGTGCCAGCAGTCAAGGACTAGCGGGAGCGGTACAGTACAAAAACATTCAGTACTTC.

The chain is built from TRBV27 and TRBJ2-7; the D gene is possibly TRBD2 (6 bases). The germline V gene encodes CDR1 MNHEY and CDR2 SMNVEV (reference sequence). The ends were cut back, 5 bases at V and 2 bases at J, with 10 bases in the middle. The CDR3 has 13 residues. The CDR3 region is CASSPSETYEQYF. The CDR3 DNA is TGTGCCAGCAGTCCTAGCGAGACCTACGAGCAGTACTTC.

J is TRBJ2-7 and V is TRBV6-2 or TRBV6-3; D is perhaps TRBD1 (5 bases). The CDR3 consists of 14 residues. Trimming pared 2 bases from V and 5 bases from J, leaving 13 bases between. Germline loops: CDR1 MNHEY, CDR2 SVGEGT. The CDR3 DNA reads TGTGCCAGCAGTTACCAGGGTTATCGAGACGAGCAGTACTTC. Its protein product is CASSYQGYRDEQYF.

The rearrangement joins TRBV4-1 to TRBJ2-7; 9 nucleotides line up with TRBD2. Germline CDR1 is MGHRA and CDR2 is YSYEKL. The junction had 9 bases not matched to a gene; V was cut back by 0 bases and J by 3 bases. This CDR3 is built from 17 residues. The CDR3 nucleotides read TGCGCCAGCAGCCAAGAATTACCAACTAGCGGGCTCTACGAGCAGTACTTC. Translated: CASSQELPTSGLYEQYF.

J is TRBJ1-1 and V is TRBV19, with D unclear. This CDR3 is built from 14 residues. The germline V gene encodes CDR1 LNHDA and CDR2 SQIVND (reference sequence). The V and J ends lost 4 bases and 2 bases respectively, with 11 bases between them. The CDR3 sequence is CASSTEVGNTEAFF. Written as DNA, the CDR3 is TGTGCCAGTAGTACGGAGGTGGGTAACACTGAAGCTTTCTTT.

The V and J genes are TRBV19 and TRBJ1-5, with 7 nucleotides matching TRBD1. The junction had 12 bases not matched to a gene; V was cut back by 7 bases and J by 0 bases. The germline V gene encodes CDR1 LNHDA and CDR2 SQIVND (reference sequence). The CDR3 sequence is 17 residues long. The DNA for the CDR3 is TGTGCCAGTACCCCCAAGGGGGGACAGCTTAGCAATCAGCCCCAGCATTTT. As protein: CASTPKGGQLSNQPQHF.

This chain connects TRBV28 to TRBJ1-1; maybe TRBD1 (6 bases). V shed 2 bases and J shed 3 bases, with 10 bases lying between them. The CDR3 runs 14 residues. The germline V gene has CDR1 MDHEN and CDR2 SYDVKM. The CDR3 region is CASSLTGQYTEAFF. CDR3 DNA: TGTGCCAGCAGTTTAACAGGGCAGTACACTGAAGCTTTCTTT.

V usage is TRBV19 and J usage is TRBJ2-7; TRBD1 matches at 7 bases. Trimming removed 7 bases from V and 4 bases from J; junction bases left unmatched: 13. Germline CDR1 is LNHDA and CDR2 is SQIVND (reference sequence). The CDR3 sequence is 15 residues long. This chain's CDR3 is CASKRETGTTYEQYF. CDR3 DNA sequence: TGTGCCAGTAAGAGGGAGACAGGGACGACGTACGAGCAGTACTTC.